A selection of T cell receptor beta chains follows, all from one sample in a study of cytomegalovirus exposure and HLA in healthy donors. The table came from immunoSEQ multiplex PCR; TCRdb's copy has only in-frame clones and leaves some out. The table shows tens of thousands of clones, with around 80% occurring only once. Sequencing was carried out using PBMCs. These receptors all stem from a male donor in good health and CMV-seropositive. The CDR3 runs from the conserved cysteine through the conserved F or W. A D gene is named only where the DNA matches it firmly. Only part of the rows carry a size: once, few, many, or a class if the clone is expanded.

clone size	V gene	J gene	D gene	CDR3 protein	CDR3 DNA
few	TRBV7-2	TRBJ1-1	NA	CASSSYPGTEAFF	TGTGCCAGCAGCTCGTATCCAGGCACTGAAGCTTTCTTT
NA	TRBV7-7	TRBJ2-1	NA	CASSLGPEGQNEQFF	TGTGCCAGCAGCTTAGGACCGGAGGGCCAAAATGAGCAGTTCTTC
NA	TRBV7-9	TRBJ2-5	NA	CASSLNQDRDAREQYF	TGTGCCAGCAGCCTGAACCAGGACAGGGACGCGCGGGAGCAGTACTTC
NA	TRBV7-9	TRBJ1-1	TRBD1	CSSSLGDRADTEAFF	TGTTCCAGCAGCTTAGGGGACAGGGCAGACACTGAAGCTTTCTTT
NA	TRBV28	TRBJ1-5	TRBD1	CASSGGQGRLQPQHF	TGTGCCAGCAGTGGGGGACAGGGGAGATTACAGCCCCAGCATTTT
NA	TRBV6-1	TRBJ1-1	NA	CASSEAGQPNTEAFF	TGTGCCAGCAGTGAAGCGGGACAACCAAACACTGAAGCTTTCTTT
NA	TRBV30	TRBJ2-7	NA	CAWSVLSGSTHEQYF	TGTGCCTGGAGTGTCTTATCAGGGTCAACGCACGAGCAGTACTTC
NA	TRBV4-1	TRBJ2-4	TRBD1	CASSAPGGKNIQYF	TGCGCCAGCAGCGCGCCAGGGGGCAAAAACATTCAGTACTTC
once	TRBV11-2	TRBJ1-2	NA	CASSSEKGGNYGYTF	TGTGCCAGCAGCTCAGAGAAAGGGGGAAACTATGGCTACACCTTC
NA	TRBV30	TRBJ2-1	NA	CAWRIRAEQFF	TGTGCCTGGAGAATCCGCGCTGAGCAGTTCTTC
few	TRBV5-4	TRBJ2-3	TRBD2	CATQMGLAGPGVTDTQYF	TGTGCCACCCAGATGGGACTAGCGGGACCTGGTGTGACAGATACGCAGTATTTT
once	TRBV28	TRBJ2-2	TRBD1	CASSLRQTGVTGELFF	TGTGCCAGCAGTTTACGACAGACAGGGGTCACCGGGGAGCTGTTTTTT
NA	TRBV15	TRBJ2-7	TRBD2	CATSSQGLATPYEQYF	TGTGCCACCAGCAGTCAGGGACTAGCGACACCCTACGAGCAGTACTTC
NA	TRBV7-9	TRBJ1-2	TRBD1	CASSLEGQGRGYTF	TGTGCCAGCAGCTTAGAGGGACAGGGACGTGGCTACACCTTC
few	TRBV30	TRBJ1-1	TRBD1	CAWGQGAQSSEAFF	TGTGCCTGGGGACAGGGGGCGCAGAGTTCTGAAGCTTTCTTT
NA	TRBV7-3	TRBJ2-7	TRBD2	CASSSSGTGEQYF	TGTGCCAGCAGCTCAAGCGGGACGGGCGAGCAGTACTTC
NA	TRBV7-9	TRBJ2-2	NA	CASSLASTGGDPGELFF	TGTGCCAGCAGCTTAGCGTCCACGGGGGGCGACCCCGGGGAGCTGTTTTTT
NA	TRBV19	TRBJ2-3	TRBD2	CASSASGGSTDTQYF	TGTGCCAGTAGTGCTAGCGGGGGGAGCACAGATACGCAGTATTTT
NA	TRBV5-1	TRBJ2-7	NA	CASSLASGPSYEQYF	TGCGCCAGCAGCTTGGCCTCAGGCCCCTCCTACGAGCAGTACTTC
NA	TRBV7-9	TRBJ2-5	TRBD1	CSSSLVLGQGASQETQYF	TGTTCCAGCAGCTTAGTTTTAGGTCAGGGGGCGTCTCAAGAGACCCAGTACTTC
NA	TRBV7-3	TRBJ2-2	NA	CASSLGTFGELFF	TGTGCCAGCAGCTTGGGGACTTTCGGGGAGCTGTTTTTT
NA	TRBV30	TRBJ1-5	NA	CAWSRADTSNQPQHF	TGTGCCTGGAGTCGGGCGGACACCAGCAATCAGCCCCAGCATTTT
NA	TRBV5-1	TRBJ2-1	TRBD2	CASSTVGTSGRANEQFF	TGCGCCAGCAGTACGGTGGGGACTAGCGGGAGGGCCAATGAGCAGTTCTTC
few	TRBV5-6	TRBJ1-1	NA	CASSEALVTEAFF	TGTGCCAGCAGCGAAGCCTTGGTCACTGAAGCTTTCTTT
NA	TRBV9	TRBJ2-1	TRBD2	CASSAPGLDLPQFF	TGTGCCAGCAGCGCGCCGGGACTAGACCTTCCGCAGTTCTTC